This entry is about one TCR beta chain. In its sample, this clonotype was seen many times. The antigen it binds to is not known. No per-base quality is available; no much larger clone lies one base away. The cysteine opens and the phenylalanine closes a CDR3 of 13 amino acids. The CDR3 DNA has 39 bases and is translated from base 1. The germline V gene encodes CDR1 SQVTM and CDR2 ANQGSEA. The junction shows trimming of 4 bases on V and 5 bases on J, plus 14 bases between the germline ends. Reads for this sample came from an Illumina HiSeq 2500. First-strand cDNA was synthesized using Superscript III and a set of TRAV- and TRBV-specific primers, so that both TCRalpha and TCRbeta chains were covered. TCRs were amplified with Phusion for approximately 18 PCR cycles, with a constant-region primer paired with the adapter attached to the V primers. Amplification of the isolated mRNA was done with the MessageAmp II aRNA Amplification Kit, which involved an approximately 15-hour in vitro transcription at 37 degrees C. The Dynabeads mRNA DIRECT Purification Kit was used to isolate the mRNA for TCR sequencing. Indexed Illumina adapters were added in a second Phusion PCR of roughly 25 cycles, after which AMPure XP beads were used to purify the products. The authors processed their data as follows. Using custom Perl scripts, TCR sequences that encoded the same protein were pooled, out-of-frame sequences were dropped, and the abundance of each clonotype was calculated. The analysis excluded TCR sequences that were supported by just one read. Shannon entropy, Gini index, clonality, richness, and the frequency of TCRs shared between repertoires were included as repertoire metrics. The raw public data were reprocessed by TCRdb itself: fastp quality trimming at Q25, MiXCR clonotype calling, in-frame beta chains only. For every CDR3 protein sequence, its rows merge into one entry that carries the most common genes and DNA. TCRdb assigned the V and J calls; the authors' analysis was not used. The sample includes 95,000 to 100,000 distinct CDR3 sequences, with less than 25% observed a single time. 4.1% of the sample comes from the top ten.

The sample is drawn from a study of low-dose radiotherapy and immunotherapy resistance in tumors (dated by TCRdb to the early 2020s). The study in broad terms: In Cohort 1, each fraction delivered 0.5 Gy every 2 weeks, and the prescribed total PTV dose was 6.5 Gy. In Cohort 2, 1 Gy per fraction was delivered every two weeks, for a total of 13 Gy over 26 weeks. Nivolumab and ipilimumab were both given intravenously, with nivolumab at a 240 mg flat dose every two weeks and ipilimumab at 1 mg/kg every six weeks. Cyclophosphamide 200 mg/m2 was given intravenously every two weeks, one day before each radiation and immunotherapy administration. Aspirin 300 mg was taken orally once daily by patients for four cycles, starting on cycle 1 day 1. Trial participants were not randomized into treatment groups. Eight patients were included in the translational analysis, namely three from the first dose cohort plus the first five from the second dose cohort.

The intended sense of this specimen's time point label: after trial treatment. The treatment or condition label, as the study defines it: LDRT plus nivolumab, ipilimumab, low-dose cyclophosphamide and aspirin (RACIN trial). Donors were enrolled in RACIN, a single-arm phase I dose-escalation trial in which nivolumab, ipilimumab, aspirin, low-dose cyclophosphamide and low-dose radiotherapy were combined. Eligible patients had advanced, TIL-negative solid tumors. The rearranged segments are TRBV29-1 and TRBJ1-2, and perhaps TRBD1 as D gene, on 5 matching bases. The clonotype originates from a male donor with prostate cancer. The sequencing used PBMCs, collected after low-dose radiotherapy plus immunotherapy. Here the CDR3 is given as CSVVGGPAYGYTF. The DNA sequence is TGCAGCGTTGTTGGGGGTCCCGCTTATGGCTACACCTTC.